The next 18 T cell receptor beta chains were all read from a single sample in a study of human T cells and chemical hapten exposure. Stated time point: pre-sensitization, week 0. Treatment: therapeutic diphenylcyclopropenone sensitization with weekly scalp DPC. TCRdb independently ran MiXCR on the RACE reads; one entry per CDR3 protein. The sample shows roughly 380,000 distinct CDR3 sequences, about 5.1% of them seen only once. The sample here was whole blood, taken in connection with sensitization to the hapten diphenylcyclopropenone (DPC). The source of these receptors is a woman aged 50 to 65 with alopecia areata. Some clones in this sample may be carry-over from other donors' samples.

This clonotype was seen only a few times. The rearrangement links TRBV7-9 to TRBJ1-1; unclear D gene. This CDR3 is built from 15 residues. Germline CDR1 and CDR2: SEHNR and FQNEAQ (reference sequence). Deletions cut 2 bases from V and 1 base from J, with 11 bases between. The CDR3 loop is CASSLFLGPNTEAFF. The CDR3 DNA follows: TGTGCCAGCAGCTTATTCCTAGGCCCGAACACTGAAGCTTTCTTT.

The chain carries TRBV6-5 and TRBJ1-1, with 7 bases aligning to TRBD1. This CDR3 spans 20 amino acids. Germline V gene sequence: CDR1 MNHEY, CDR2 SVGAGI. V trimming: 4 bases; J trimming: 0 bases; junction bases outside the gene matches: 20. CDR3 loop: CASSSRFLDRPTLVNTEAFF. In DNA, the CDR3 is TGTGCCAGCAGTTCGCGTTTTCTGGACAGGCCAACCCTTGTGAACACTGAAGCTTTCTTT.

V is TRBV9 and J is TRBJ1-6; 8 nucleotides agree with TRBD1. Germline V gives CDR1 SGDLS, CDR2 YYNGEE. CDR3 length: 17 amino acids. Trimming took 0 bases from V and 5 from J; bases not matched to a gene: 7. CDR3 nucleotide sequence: TGTGCCAGCAGCGTAGGAGTCCGACAGGGGCATAATTCACCCCTCCACTTT. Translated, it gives CASSVGVRQGHNSPLHF.

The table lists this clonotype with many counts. The CDR3 region has the DNA TGTGCCAGCAGTGACCCAAGCGGGAGGGCCAATGAGCAGTTCTTC. Translating it yields CASSDPSGRANEQFF. V is TRBV25-1 and J is TRBJ2-1; 10 bases align to TRBD2. After removal of 3 bases from V and 6 bases from J, the junction contained 5 bases not matched to a gene. Germline CDR1 MGHDK, CDR2 SYGVNS. The CDR3 runs 15 residues.

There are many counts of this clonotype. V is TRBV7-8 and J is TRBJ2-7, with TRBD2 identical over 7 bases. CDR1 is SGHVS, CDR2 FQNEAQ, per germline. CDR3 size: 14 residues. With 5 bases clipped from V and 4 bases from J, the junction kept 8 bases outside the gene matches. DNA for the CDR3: TGTGCCAGCAGCCCCCAGAGACTAGCTTACGAGCAGTACTTC. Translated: CASSPQRLAYEQYF. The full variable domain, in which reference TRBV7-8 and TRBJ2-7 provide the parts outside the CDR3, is GAGVSQSPRYKVAKRGQDVALRCDPISGHVSLFWYQQALGQGPEFLTYFQNEAQLDKSGLPSDRFFAERPEGSVSTLKIQRTQQEDSAVYLCASSPQRLAYEQYFGPGTRLTVT.

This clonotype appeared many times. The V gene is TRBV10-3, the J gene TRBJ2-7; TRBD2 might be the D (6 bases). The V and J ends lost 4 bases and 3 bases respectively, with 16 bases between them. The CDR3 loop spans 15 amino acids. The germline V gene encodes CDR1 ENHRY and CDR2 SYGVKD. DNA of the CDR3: TGTGCCATCAGTGGGGGAAATCGGGAGCGCTACGAGCAGTACTTC. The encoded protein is CAISGGNRERYEQYF.

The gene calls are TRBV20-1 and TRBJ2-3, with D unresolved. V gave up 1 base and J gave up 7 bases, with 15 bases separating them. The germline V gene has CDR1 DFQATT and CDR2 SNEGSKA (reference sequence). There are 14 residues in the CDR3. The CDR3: CSARVVVGANTQYF. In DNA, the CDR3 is TGCAGTGCTAGAGTGGTGGTTGGAGCAAATACGCAGTATTTT.

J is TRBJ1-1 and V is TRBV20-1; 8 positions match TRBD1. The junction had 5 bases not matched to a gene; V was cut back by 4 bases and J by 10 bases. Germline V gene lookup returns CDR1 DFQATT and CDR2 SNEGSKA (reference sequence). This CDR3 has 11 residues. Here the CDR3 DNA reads TGCAGTGCTAAAGGACAGGGAAGAGCTTTCTTT. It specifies CSAKGQGRAFF.

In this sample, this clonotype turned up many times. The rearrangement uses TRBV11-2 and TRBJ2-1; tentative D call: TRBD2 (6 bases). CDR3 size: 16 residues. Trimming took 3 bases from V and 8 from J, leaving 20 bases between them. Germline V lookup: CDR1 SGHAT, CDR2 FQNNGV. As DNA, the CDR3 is TGTGCCAGCAGCTTCGATAGCGAGTTATGGAGGGATGAGCAGTTCTTC. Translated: CASSFDSELWRDEQFF.

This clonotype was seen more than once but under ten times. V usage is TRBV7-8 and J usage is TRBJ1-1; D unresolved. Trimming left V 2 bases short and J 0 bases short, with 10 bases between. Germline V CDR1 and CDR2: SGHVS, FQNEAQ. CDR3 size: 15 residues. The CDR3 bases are TGTGCCAGCAGCTTACATGCACGTATGAACACTGAAGCTTTCTTT. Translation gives CASSLHARMNTEAFF.

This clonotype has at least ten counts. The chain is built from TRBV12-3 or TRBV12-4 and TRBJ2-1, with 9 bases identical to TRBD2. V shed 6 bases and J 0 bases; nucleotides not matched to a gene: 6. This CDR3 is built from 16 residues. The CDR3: CASRPVSGSSYNEQFF. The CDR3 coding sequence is TGTGCCAGCAGACCCGTTAGCGGGAGCTCCTACAATGAGCAGTTCTTC.

CDR3 region: CASSLGSGASTNYGYTF. The CDR3, as DNA: TGTGCCAGCAGCCTAGGTTCTGGGGCATCGACTAACTATGGCTACACCTTC. The chain couples TRBV7-2 to TRBJ1-2, with a weak D call TRBD1 (5 bases). CDR3 length: 17 residues. Per the germline V gene, CDR1 is SGHTA and CDR2 is FQGNSA. V shed 5 bases and J shed 0 bases, with 19 bases lying between them.

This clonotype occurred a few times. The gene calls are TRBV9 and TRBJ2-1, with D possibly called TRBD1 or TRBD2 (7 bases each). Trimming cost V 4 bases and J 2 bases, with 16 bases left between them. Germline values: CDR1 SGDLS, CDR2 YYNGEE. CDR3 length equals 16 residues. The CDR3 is CASSPQGGAAYNEQFF. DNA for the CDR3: TGTGCCAGCAGCCCCCAGGGGGGGGCGGCCTACAATGAGCAGTTCTTC. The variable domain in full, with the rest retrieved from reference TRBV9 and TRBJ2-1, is DSGVTQTPKHLITATGQRVTLRCSPRSGDLSVYWYQQSLDQGLQFLIQYYNGEERAKGNILERFSAQQFPDLHSELNLSSLELGDSALYFCASSPQGGAAYNEQFFGPGTRLTVL.

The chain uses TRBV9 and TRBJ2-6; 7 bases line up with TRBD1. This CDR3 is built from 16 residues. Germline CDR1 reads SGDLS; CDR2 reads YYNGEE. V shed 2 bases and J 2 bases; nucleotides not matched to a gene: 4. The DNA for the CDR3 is TGTGCCAGCAGCGTTAACCAGGGGGCTGGGGCCAACGTCCTGACTTTC. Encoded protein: CASSVNQGAGANVLTF.

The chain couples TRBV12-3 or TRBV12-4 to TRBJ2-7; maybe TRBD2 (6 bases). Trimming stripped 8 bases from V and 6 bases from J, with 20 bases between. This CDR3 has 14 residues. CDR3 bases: TGTGCCAGCTCTCCAGTGTTCGGGGGAGTCGAGCAGTACTTC. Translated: CASSPVFGGVEQYF.

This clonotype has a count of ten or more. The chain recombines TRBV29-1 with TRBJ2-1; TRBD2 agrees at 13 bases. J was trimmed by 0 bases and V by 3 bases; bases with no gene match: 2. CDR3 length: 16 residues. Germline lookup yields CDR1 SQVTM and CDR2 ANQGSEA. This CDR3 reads CSVEGLAGISYNEQFF. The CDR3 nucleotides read TGCAGCGTTGAGGGACTAGCGGGGATCTCCTACAATGAGCAGTTCTTC.

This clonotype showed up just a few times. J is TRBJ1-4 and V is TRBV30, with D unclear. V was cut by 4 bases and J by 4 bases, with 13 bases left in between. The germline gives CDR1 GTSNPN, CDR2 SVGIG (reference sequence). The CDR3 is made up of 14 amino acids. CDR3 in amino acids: CAWTKFTLNEKLFF. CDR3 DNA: TGTGCCTGGACCAAATTCACCCTTAATGAAAAACTGTTTTTT.

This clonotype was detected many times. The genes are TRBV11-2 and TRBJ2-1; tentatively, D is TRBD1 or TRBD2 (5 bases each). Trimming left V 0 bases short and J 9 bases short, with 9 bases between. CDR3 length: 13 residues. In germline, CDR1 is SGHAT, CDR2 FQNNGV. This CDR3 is CASSLEFGGEQFF. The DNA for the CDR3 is TGTGCCAGCAGCTTAGAGTTTGGGGGTGAGCAGTTCTTC.